Shown below are 13 T cell receptor beta chains from a single sample sequenced in a study of blood T cell repertoires in COVID-19. Produced via immunoSEQ multiplex PCR; TCRdb's table is partial and in-frame only. The sample includes around 80,000 clones, approximately 80% of them seen just once. The source material was peripheral blood. The source is a human donor in a cohort sampled during active COVID-19.

The chain uses TRBV11-3 and TRBJ2-1; TRBD2 matches at 7 bases. The CDR3 has 14 residues. J gave up 8 bases and V 5 bases, and 9 bases lay outside the gene matches. Germline loops: CDR1 SGHNT, CDR2 YENEEA. Here the CDR3 DNA reads TGTGCCAGCAGCGCGAGATCAGGGAGGGATGAGCAGTTCTTC. Its protein product is CASSARSGRDEQFF.

The chain couples TRBV6-5 to TRBJ2-2; 9 nucleotides line up with TRBD2. V lost 6 bases and J lost 7; bases outside the gene matches: 9. The CDR3 length is 15 residues. From germline, CDR1 is MNHEY and CDR2 SVGAGI. The DNA for the CDR3 is TGTGCCAGCAGGCCGAAGCGGGGGGCAGGCGGGGAGCTGTTTTTT. Its translation is CASRPKRGAGGELFF.

This clone was observed a few times. The chain recombines TRBV21-1 with TRBJ2-7; the table's D call, TRBD1, was not checked against the DNA. TRBV21-1 has pseudogene status. The CDR3 has 14 amino acids. The CDR3 sequence is CARCWGPWGHEQYF. CDR3 nucleotide sequence: TGTGCCCGGTGTTGGGGCCCGTGGGGCCACGAGCAGTACTTC.

The rearrangement uses TRBV5-6 and TRBJ2-7; 13 bases line up with TRBD2. The length of the CDR3 is 15 residues. The ends lost 4 bases at V and 5 bases at J; junction bases unmatched: 6. Germline V CDR1 and CDR2: SGHDT, YYEEEE. CDR3 bases: TGTGCCAGCAGCCTGACTAGCGGGGGGATCAACGAGCAGTACTTC. Its translation is CASSLTSGGINEQYF.

The J gene is TRBJ1-1, the V gene TRBV7-2; D remains ambiguous. Trimming took 1 base from V and 4 from J, leaving 13 bases between them. Germline V lookup: CDR1 SGHTA, CDR2 FQGNSA. The CDR3 has 15 residues. The CDR3 here is CASSLDGGRGTEAFF. CDR3 sequence (DNA): TGTGCCAGCAGCTTAGATGGAGGGCGAGGCACTGAAGCTTTCTTT.

The chain joins TRBV6-5 to TRBJ1-2, with D unresolved. V lost 8 bases, J lost 5 bases, and 18 bases lay in between. The CDR3 is 14 residues long. Germline V gene data show CDR1 as MNHEY and CDR2 as SVGAGI. CDR3 residues: CASHSRSPAYGYTF. CDR3 bases: TGTGCCAGCCACAGTAGGTCCCCCGCGTATGGCTACACCTTC.

The J gene is TRBJ1-1, the V gene TRBV28; possibly TRBD1 for D (6 bases). Germline assignment: CDR1 MDHEN and CDR2 SYDVKM. The CDR3 runs 19 residues. The ends were cut back, 7 bases at V and 0 bases at J, with 27 bases in the middle. CDR3 DNA: TGTGCCAGCACCCCTTCGTCGGGACTCGGGGGGCCAATGAACACTGAAGCTTTCTTT. Translation: CASTPSSGLGGPMNTEAFF.

V is TRBV9 and J is TRBJ2-1; 7 positions agree with TRBD1. This CDR3 spans 17 amino acids. Germline V gives CDR1 SGDLS, CDR2 YYNGEE. V shed 3 bases, J shed 1 base, and the junction held 10 bases outside the gene matches. The CDR3 loop is CASSGPSPGQSYNEQFF. The CDR3 DNA sequence: TGTGCCAGCAGCGGGCCCTCTCCGGGACAGTCCTACAATGAGCAGTTCTTC.

The genes are TRBV9 and TRBJ2-4, with 8 bases that match TRBD2. The trim removed 0 bases at V and 5 bases at J, leaving 4 bases unmatched. The CDR3 has 15 amino acids. CDR1 and CDR2 from the germline V gene are SGDLS and YYNGEE. The CDR3 DNA is TGTGCCAGCAGCGTAGCGGGAGGGGCGCAAAACATTCAGTACTTC. This sequence encodes CASSVAGGAQNIQYF.

This clone was counted a few times. The chain has TRBV7-2 and TRBJ2-2, with TRBD2 as a possible D gene (6 bases). The CDR3 is 15 residues long. The V end lost 3 bases, the J end lost 3 bases, and 11 bases lay between the germline ends. Germline CDR1 and CDR2: SGHTA and FQGNSA. The DNA for the CDR3 is TGTGCCAGCAGCTTGGAGGGGAGGTACACCGGGGAGCTGTTTTTT. Its protein is CASSLEGRYTGELFF. Complete variable domain (other parts from reference TRBV7-2 and TRBJ2-2): GAGVSQSPSNKVTEKGKDVELRCDPISGHTALYWYRQSLGQGLEFLIYFQGNSAPDKSGLPSDRFSAERTGGSVSTLTIQRTQQEDSAVYLCASSLEGRYTGELFFGEGSRLTVL.

In its sample, this clone was seen a few times. The chain joins TRBV3-1 (or the pseudogene TRBV3-2) to TRBJ2-2; 10 bases fit TRBD2. Germline loops: CDR1 LGHDT, CDR2 YNNKEL (reference sequence). This CDR3 has 16 amino acids. V shed 2 bases and J 2 bases; nucleotides not matched to a gene: 2. In DNA form, the CDR3 reads TGTGCCAGCAGCCAACGGACTAGCGGTAACACCGGGGAGCTGTTTTTT. This translates into CASSQRTSGNTGELFF.

This clone was detected only a few times. The chain has TRBV7-2 and TRBJ2-4, with 8 nucleotides matching TRBD1. V was pared by 5 bases and J by 3 bases, with 9 bases of the junction left unmatched. This CDR3 comprises 16 residues. CDR1 and CDR2 (germline): SGHTA, FQGNSA. CDR3: CASSTRQGKVKNIQYF. Here the CDR3 DNA reads TGTGCCAGCAGCACCCGACAGGGGAAGGTCAAAAACATTCAGTACTTC.

This chain uses TRBV18 with TRBJ1-2; D not resolved. The germline V and J ends were trimmed by 3 bases and 2 bases, with 10 bases remaining between them. CDR3 length equals 14 residues. Germline V gene data show CDR1 as KGHSH and CDR2 as LQKENI. The CDR3 spells CASSPQAENYGYTF. Written as DNA, the CDR3 is TGTGCCAGCTCACCCCAGGCAGAGAACTATGGCTACACCTTC.